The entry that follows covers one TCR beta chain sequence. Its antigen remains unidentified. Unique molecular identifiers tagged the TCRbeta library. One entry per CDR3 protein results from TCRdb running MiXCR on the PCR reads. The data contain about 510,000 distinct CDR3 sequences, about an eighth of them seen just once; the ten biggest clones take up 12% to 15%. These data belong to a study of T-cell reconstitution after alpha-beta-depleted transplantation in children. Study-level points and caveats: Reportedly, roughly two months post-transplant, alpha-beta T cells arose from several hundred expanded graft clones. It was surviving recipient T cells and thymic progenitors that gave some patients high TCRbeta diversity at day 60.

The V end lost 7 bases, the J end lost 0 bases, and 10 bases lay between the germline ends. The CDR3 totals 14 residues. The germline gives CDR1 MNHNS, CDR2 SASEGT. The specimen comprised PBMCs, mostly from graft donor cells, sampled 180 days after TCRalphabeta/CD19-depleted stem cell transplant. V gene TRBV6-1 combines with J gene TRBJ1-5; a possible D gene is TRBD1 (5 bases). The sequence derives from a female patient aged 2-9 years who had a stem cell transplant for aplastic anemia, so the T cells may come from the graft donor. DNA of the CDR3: TGTGCCAGCATGGCGCAGGGTAGCAATCAGCCCCAGCATTTT. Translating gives CASMAQGSNQPQHF.